A single sample is the source of the 5 T cell receptor beta chains below, sequenced in a study of T-cell reconstitution after alpha-beta-depleted transplantation in children (dated by TCRdb to the mid-2010s). Libraries were built with PCR. Sequencing was carried out with an Illumina HiSeq 2500. Molecular barcoding was employed in the preparation of TCR libraries, with unique molecular identifiers being used to normalize TCRbeta repertoire quantification. TCRdb reanalyzed the raw reads on its own, using fastp at Q25 for trimming and MiXCR for clone calling, and kept in-frame beta chains. Rows merge per CDR3 protein into single entries with the most common DNA and genes. Present in this sample are about 270,000 distinct CDR3 sequences, 9.9% of which were seen just once. The ten largest account for 10% of the sample. The specimen comprised PBMCs from the stem cell graft donor, sampled from the stem cell graft. Receptors originate from a human donor who donated a stem cell graft to a child with SCID.

This clonotype occurred a few times. This chain links TRBV5-1 with TRBJ2-5, with D uncertain. Per the germline V gene, CDR1 is SGHRS and CDR2 is YFSETQ. This CDR3 contains 14 residues. Trimming removed 1 base from V and 5 bases from J, with 12 bases in between. The CDR3 loop is CASSLQSPRETQYF. DNA of the CDR3: TGCGCCAGCAGCTTGCAGTCCCCGAGGGAGACCCAGTACTTC.

This clonotype came up a few times. V and J are TRBV12-3 or TRBV12-4 and TRBJ2-7, with D unresolved. CDR3 length equals 12 residues. V dropped 1 base and J dropped 6 bases, with 7 bases sitting between them. This CDR3 is CASSLVRIEQYF. In nucleotides, the CDR3 is TGTGCCAGCAGTTTAGTTCGAATCGAGCAGTACTTC.

The chain recombines TRBV20-1 with TRBJ2-5; D gene ambiguous. The CDR3 has 11 amino acids. Trimming pared 7 bases from V and 2 bases from J, leaving 8 bases between. CDR1 is DFQATT, CDR2 SNEGSKA, per germline (reference sequence). CDR3 bases: TGCAGTGTCACACAGCAAGAGACCCAGTACTTC. Translating gives CSVTQQETQYF.

The J gene is TRBJ2-1, the V gene TRBV29-1, with 7 nucleotides matching TRBD1. With 4 bases clipped from V and 4 bases from J, the junction kept 7 bases outside the gene matches. The CDR3 loop spans 14 amino acids. Per the germline V gene, CDR1 is SQVTM and CDR2 is ANQGSEA. The CDR3 sequence is CSVVNRDSYNEQFF. In DNA form, the CDR3 reads TGCAGCGTTGTAAATCGGGACAGTTACAATGAGCAGTTCTTC.

The chain uses TRBV18 and TRBJ2-6; 8 nucleotides align to TRBD1. From germline, CDR1 is KGHSH and CDR2 LQKENI. Trimming cost V 3 bases and J 2 bases; bases outside gene matches: 0. The CDR3 is 15 residues long. The CDR3 protein is CASSPTGAGANVLTF. DNA of the CDR3: TGTGCCAGCTCACCGACAGGGGCTGGGGCCAACGTCCTGACTTTC.